This TCR beta chain is drawn from a study of regulatory T cells in long-lasting Graves disease. Study conclusions and caveats: Persistent disease preferred TRBV28, TRBJ1-2 and TRBJ2-5. Analyses excluded thyroid tissue, covering peripheral blood alone.

CDR1 and CDR2 (germline): SGHAT, FQNNGV. Germline trimming cut 5 bases from V and 1 base from J; bases unmatched to any gene: 10. The CDR3 is made up of 16 amino acids. With regard to this clonotype: Its target is not known.

Sample time point: newly diagnosed GD, antithyroid drugs for less than 3 months. RNA extracted from PBMCs served as the sequencing template. With iRepertoire HTBI primers and Arm-PCR of CDR3 regions, TCR beta libraries were built. TCRdb reanalysed the multiplex PCR reads using MiXCR and keeps one entry per CDR3 protein. This repertoire shows some 600,000 distinct CDR3 sequences, about 16% found once; its top ten account for approximately 12%. A further study also used this sample, focusing on T cells in Graves' hyperthyroidism and ophthalmopathy. Per that paper: Orbital computed tomography, thyroid ultrasound, serum thyroxine and TRAb, and clinical symptoms together informed the diagnoses.

The source of this sequence is a young man with Graves disease. V and J are TRBV11-2 and TRBJ1-2, with 7 positions matching TRBD1. This material consisted of peripheral blood mononuclear cells (PBMCs), taken at new diagnosis, from a patient treated with antithyroid drugs. CDR3: CASSPTGTVGNYGYTF. DNA of the CDR3: TGTGCCAGCAGCCCAACCGGGACAGTCGGTAACTATGGCTACACCTTC.